Shown below are 10 T cell receptor beta chains from a single sample sequenced in a study of Graves' ophthalmopathy and Graves' hyperthyroidism. TCR beta CDR3 regions were amplified from RNA transcripts. First-round RT-PCR relied on HTBI primers, and a second-round multiplex PCR came next. Using its own MiXCR run on the multiplex PCR reads, TCRdb lists one record per CDR3 protein. The sample contains about 210,000 distinct CDR3 sequences, under 30% of which appear only once. Sequences were obtained from peripheral blood. The receptors derive from a man aged 50-60 years with Graves' ophthalmopathy.

This clonotype was seen ten or more times. J is TRBJ1-3 and V is TRBV28; D is perhaps TRBD1 (5 bases). CDR1 is MDHEN, CDR2 SYDVKM, per germline. V was trimmed by 3 bases and J by 0 bases, leaving 9 bases between them. The CDR3 is 15 residues long. The CDR3 DNA sequence: TGTGCCAGCAGTTTTTGGGGGGACTCTGGAAACACCATATATTTT. As protein: CASSFWGDSGNTIYF.

The chain joins TRBV5-1 to TRBJ1-2; the D is unclear. CDR3 length: 13 residues. Germline-derived CDR1 and CDR2 are SGHRS and YFSETQ. Deletions cut 2 bases from V and 6 bases from J, with 11 bases between. The CDR3 reads CASSFEAVDGYTF. The CDR3, as DNA: TGCGCCAGCAGCTTTGAGGCGGTGGATGGCTACACCTTC.

This clonotype was counted a single time. The chain joins TRBV24-1 to TRBJ1-2, with 7 positions matching TRBD1. Germline V lookup: CDR1 KGHDR, CDR2 SFDVKD. The CDR3 totals 12 residues. The V segment lost 4 bases and the J segment 9 bases; nucleotides outside the gene matches: 4. CDR3 DNA: TGTGCCACCAGTGAAATGACAGGGCGCTACACCTTC. Its protein is CATSEMTGRYTF.

The table lists this clonotype with many counts. The rearrangement uses TRBV10-2 and TRBJ1-1; a weak D match, TRBD1 (6 bases). This CDR3 is built from 16 residues. Germline lookup yields CDR1 WSHSY and CDR2 SAAADI. V lost 0 bases and J lost 1, with 12 bases in between. The DNA of the CDR3 is TGCGCCAGCAGTGAGTCGGGGGGCAGTGGGAACACTGAAGCTTTCTTT. Amino acids: CASSESGGSGNTEAFF.

There are a few counts of this clonotype. The gene calls are TRBV6-1 and TRBJ2-7, with D unclear. Germline V gene sequence: CDR1 MNHNS, CDR2 SASEGT. Trimming cost V 8 bases and J 0 bases, with 8 bases left between them. CDR3 size: 12 residues. DNA of the CDR3: TGTGCCAGCCGCAAGGACTCCTACGAGCAGTACTTC. It translates to CASRKDSYEQYF.

This clonotype was detected ten times or more. In DNA form, the CDR3 reads TGTGCAACGGGAAACTATGGCTACACCTTC. It yields the protein CATGNYGYTF. The chain couples TRBV28 to TRBJ1-2, with no clear D. The CDR3 extends over 10 amino acids. Looked up from germline, CDR1 is MDHEN and CDR2 is SYDVKM.

This clonotype was seen more than once but under ten times. This chain connects TRBV6-5 to TRBJ1-1; tentative D call: TRBD1 (5 bases). The CDR3 spans 14 residues. Trimming shortened V by 0 bases and J by 5 bases, and 10 bases separated the two germline ends. Germline CDR1 is MNHEY and CDR2 is SVGAGI. CDR3 region: CASSYSQEGTEAFF. Written as DNA, the CDR3 is TGTGCCAGCAGTTACTCACAGGAGGGAACTGAAGCTTTCTTT.

V and J are TRBV29-1 and TRBJ2-7; 8 bases are a match to TRBD1. Germline assignment: CDR1 SQVTM and CDR2 ANQGSEA. Trimming at V came to 5 bases and at J to 4 bases, leaving 7 bases not matched to a gene. The length of the CDR3 is 13 residues. CDR3 in amino acids: CSVRGTGPYEQYF. The CDR3 DNA follows: TGCAGCGTTCGAGGGACAGGACCTTACGAGCAGTACTTC.

At least ten counts were recorded for this clonotype. In DNA, the CDR3 is TGTGCCAGTAGACGGACGGATTTTAACTATGGCTACACCTTC. Amino acid sequence: CASRRTDFNYGYTF. The chain uses TRBV19 and TRBJ1-2; the D is unclear. Per the germline V gene, CDR1 is LNHDA and CDR2 is SQIVND (reference sequence). V shed 6 bases and J shed 1 base, with 12 bases lying between them. The CDR3 totals 14 residues. The whole variable domain, filled in from reference TRBV19 and TRBJ1-2, reads DGGITQSPKYLFRKEGQNVTLSCEQNLNHDAMYWYRQDPGQGLRLIYYSQIVNDFQKGDIAEGYSVSREKKESFPLTVTSAQKNPTAFYLCASRRTDFNYGYTFGSGTRLTVV.

This clonotype has at least ten counts. The V gene is TRBV29-1, the J gene TRBJ1-1, with D possibly matching TRBD1 (5 bases). The CDR3 runs 12 residues. Trimming cost V 6 bases and J 1 base, with 9 bases left between them. The germline V gene encodes CDR1 SQVTM and CDR2 ANQGSEA. In DNA, the CDR3 is TGCAGCGTCGACAGTTCGAACACTGAAGCTTTCTTT. Translation: CSVDSSNTEAFF. The full variable domain, its missing parts supplied by reference TRBV29-1 and TRBJ1-1, is SAVISQKPSRDICQRGTSLTIQCQVDSQVTMMFWYRQQPGQSLTLIATANQGSEATYESGFVIDKFPISRPNLTFSTLTVSNMSPEDSSIYLCSVDSSNTEAFFGQGTRLTVV.